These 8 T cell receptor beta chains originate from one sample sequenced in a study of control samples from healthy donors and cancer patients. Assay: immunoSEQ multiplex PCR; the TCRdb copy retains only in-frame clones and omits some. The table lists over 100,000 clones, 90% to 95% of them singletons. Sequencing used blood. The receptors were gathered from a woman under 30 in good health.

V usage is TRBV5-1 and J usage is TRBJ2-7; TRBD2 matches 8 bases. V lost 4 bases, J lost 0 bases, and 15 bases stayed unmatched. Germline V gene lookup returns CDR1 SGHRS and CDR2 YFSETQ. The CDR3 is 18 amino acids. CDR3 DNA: TGCGCCAGCAGCCTGACCGGGGGAAGCGGGGGATTCTCCTACGAGCAGTACTTC. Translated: CASSLTGGSGGFSYEQYF.

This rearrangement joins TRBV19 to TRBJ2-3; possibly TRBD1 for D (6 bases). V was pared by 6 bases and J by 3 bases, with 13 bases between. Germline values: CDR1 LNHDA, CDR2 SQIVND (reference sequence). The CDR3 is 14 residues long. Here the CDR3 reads CASSPTGWTDTQYF. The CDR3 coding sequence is TGTGCCAGTAGCCCTACAGGGTGGACAGATACGCAGTATTTT.

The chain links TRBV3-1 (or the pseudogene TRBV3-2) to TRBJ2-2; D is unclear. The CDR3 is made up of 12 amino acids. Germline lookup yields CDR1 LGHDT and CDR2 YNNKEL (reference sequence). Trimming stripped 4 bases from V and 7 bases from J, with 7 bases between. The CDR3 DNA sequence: TGTGCCAGCAGCCGAGCTATCGGGGAGCTGTTTTTT. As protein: CASSRAIGELFF.

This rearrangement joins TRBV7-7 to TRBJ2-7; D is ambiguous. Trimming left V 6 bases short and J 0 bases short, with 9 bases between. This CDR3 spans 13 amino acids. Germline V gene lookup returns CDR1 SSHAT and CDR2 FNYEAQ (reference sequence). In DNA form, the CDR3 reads TGTGCCAGCAGTCTGAGTCTCTCCTACGAGCAGTACTTC. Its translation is CASSLSLSYEQYF.

CDR3: CASSLGKVQETQYF. DNA of the CDR3: TGTGCCAGCAGCTTGGGGAAAGTCCAAGAGACCCAGTACTTC. This chain uses TRBV11-3 with TRBJ2-5; no definite D call. The CDR3 sequence is 14 residues long. Germline lookup yields CDR1 SGHNT and CDR2 YENEEA. The V and J ends lost 3 bases and 1 base respectively, with 9 bases between them.

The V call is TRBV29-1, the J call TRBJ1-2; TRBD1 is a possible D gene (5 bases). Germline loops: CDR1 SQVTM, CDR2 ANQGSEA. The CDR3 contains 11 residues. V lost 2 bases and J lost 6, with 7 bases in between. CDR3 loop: CSVERGNGYTF. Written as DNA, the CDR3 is TGCAGCGTTGAAAGGGGCAATGGCTACACCTTC. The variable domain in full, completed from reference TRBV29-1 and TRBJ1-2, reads SAVISQKPSRDICQRGTSLTIQCQVDSQVTMMFWYRQQPGQSLTLIATANQGSEATYESGFVIDKFPISRPNLTFSTLTVSNMSPEDSSIYLCSVERGNGYTFGSGTRLTVV.

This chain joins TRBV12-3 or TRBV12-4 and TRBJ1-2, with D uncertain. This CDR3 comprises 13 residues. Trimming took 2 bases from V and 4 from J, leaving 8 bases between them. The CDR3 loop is CASSLIDTYGYTF. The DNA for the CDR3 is TGTGCCAGCAGTTTAATTGACACCTATGGCTACACCTTC.

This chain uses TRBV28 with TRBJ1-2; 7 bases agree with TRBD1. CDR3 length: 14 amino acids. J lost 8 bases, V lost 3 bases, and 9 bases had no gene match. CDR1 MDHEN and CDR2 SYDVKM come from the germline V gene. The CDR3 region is CASSFQGGAEGYTF. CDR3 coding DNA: TGTGCCAGCAGTTTTCAGGGGGGGGCGGAAGGCTACACCTTC.